The rows below give T cell receptor beta chains drawn from one sample of a study of T-cell reconstitution after alpha-beta-depleted transplantation in children. TCRdb ran MiXCR on the PCR reads and lists one entry per CDR3 protein. The sample lists over 400,000 distinct CDR3 sequences, approximately 13% occurring once. The sample consisted of PBMCs from the stem cell graft donor, taken from the stem cell graft. These receptors were taken from a human donor who donated a stem cell graft to a child with combined immunodeficiency. Each CDR3 is given with its conserved first and last residue. A D gene is named only where the DNA matches it firmly. The listing skips clone size in some rows; elsewhere it reads once, few, many or a size class.

clone_size d_call j_call v_call cdr3_aa cdr3_nt
many . TRBJ1-1 TRBV28 CASSFRAGTEAFF TGTGCCAGCAGTTTTCGGGCGGGCACTGAAGCTTTCTTT
few . TRBJ2-1 TRBV6-2/TRBV6-3 CASSNPGDEQFF TGTGCCAGCAGTAACCCCGGGGATGAGCAGTTCTTC
. TRBD2 TRBJ2-5 TRBV27 CASSRGTSGKETQYF TGTGCCAGCAGCCGAGGGACTAGCGGGAAAGAGACCCAGTACTTC
. TRBD2 TRBJ2-1 TRBV7-2 CASSALAGGLSHQGSPYNEQFF TGTGCCAGCAGCGCCCTAGCGGGGGGCCTTTCCCACCAAGGGTCGCCCTACAATGAGCAGTTCTTC
many . TRBJ1-5 TRBV6-2/TRBV6-3 CASSYRARGQPQHF TGTGCCAGCAGTTACCGCGCGAGGGGTCAGCCCCAGCATTTT
few . TRBJ2-4 TRBV5-6 CASSFDPKNIQYF TGTGCCAGCAGCTTTGATCCGAAAAACATTCAGTACTTC
many TRBD2 TRBJ2-5 TRBV20-1 CSAIAGGWSETQYF TGCAGTGCTATAGCGGGGGGATGGTCGGAGACCCAGTACTTC
. TRBD1 TRBJ1-4 TRBV11-2 CASSPVPGQGDEKLFF TGTGCCAGCAGCCCCGTCCCGGGACAGGGGGATGAAAAACTGTTTTTT
few TRBD1 TRBJ1-1 TRBV9 CASSGRQGTRAEAFF TGTGCCAGCAGCGGGCGACAGGGGACGAGGGCTGAAGCTTTCTTT
. TRBD1 TRBJ1-6 TRBV10-3 CANAQGYNSPLHF TGTGCCAACGCACAGGGGTATAATTCACCCCTCCACTTT
. . TRBJ2-1 TRBV7-9 CASSGGGAYNEQFF TGTGCCTCATCGGGAGGGGGCGCTTACAATGAGCAGTTCTTC
few TRBD1 TRBJ1-4 TRBV5-5 CASSEGQSRGTNEKLFF TGTGCCAGCAGCGAGGGACAGTCCCGCGGGACTAATGAAAAACTGTTTTTT
. TRBD1 TRBJ1-1 TRBV4-3 CASSQFTGGTEAFF TGCGCCAGCAGCCAATTCACAGGGGGCACTGAAGCTTTCTTT
. . TRBJ2-5 TRBV7-8 CASSVQILDQETQYF TGTGCCAGCAGCGTACAGATTTTAGACCAAGAGACCCAGTACTTC
few . TRBJ2-5 TRBV5-1 CASSEPRNVRRAETQYF TGCGCCAGCAGCGAGCCAAGAAACGTACGTCGGGCGGAGACCCAGTACTTC
many . TRBJ2-1 TRBV12-3/TRBV12-4 CASRGVINEQFF TGTGCCAGCAGGGGAGTGATCAATGAGCAGTTCTTC
many TRBD1 TRBJ1-3 TRBV5-1 CASSSGQTGNTIYF TGCGCCAGCAGCTCGGGACAGACTGGAAACACCATATATTTT
many TRBD2 TRBJ2-3 TRBV24-1 CATSDLRTSDTQYF TGTGCCACCAGTGATTTGAGGACTAGTGATACGCAGTATTTT
. . TRBJ2-7 TRBV29-1 CSVEDGLDEQYF TGCAGCGTTGAAGACGGCTTGGACGAGCAGTACTTC
. . TRBJ2-1 TRBV7-9 CASSFSSTTNLPF TGTGCCAGCAGCTTCTCCTCGACGACCAACCTCCCTTTC
. TRBD2 TRBJ2-1 TRBV27 CASMRYGTSVNYNEQFF TGTGCCAGCATGCGTTACGGGACTAGCGTGAACTACAATGAGCAGTTCTTC
. . TRBJ2-1 TRBV5-5 CASSLMGTEQFF TGTGCCAGCAGCTTGATGGGCACTGAGCAGTTCTTC
few . TRBJ2-6 TRBV24-1 CATSDPPGAGANVLTF TGTGCCACCAGTGACCCCCCCGGGGCTGGGGCCAACGTCCTGACTTTC
many TRBD2 TRBJ2-1 TRBV12-3/TRBV12-4 CASSTPQTSGGRYNEQFF TGTGCCAGCAGCACACCCCAGACTAGCGGGGGGAGGTACAATGAGCAGTTCTTC
many . TRBJ2-1 TRBV6-5 CASSYRGGEADEQFF TGTGCCAGCAGTTACAGGGGGGGAGAAGCAGATGAGCAGTTCTTC
. TRBD2 TRBJ2-7 TRBV3-1 CASSQDRLAGNLRQYF TGTGCCAGCAGCCAAGATCGCCTAGCGGGAAACCTTCGGCAGTACTTC
many . TRBJ2-7 TRBV12-3/TRBV12-4 CASSHVLGSAHEQYF TGTGCCAGCAGCCACGTACTAGGGAGCGCCCACGAGCAGTACTTC
few TRBD2 TRBJ2-1 TRBV6-5 CASSPPPLAGGYNEQFF TGTGCCAGCAGTCCCCCCCCACTAGCGGGAGGCTACAATGAGCAGTTCTTC
few . TRBJ2-7 TRBV5-1 CASSSLGGIPYEQYF TGCGCCAGCAGCTCCCTCGGGGGAATACCCTACGAGCAGTACTTC
few TRBD1 TRBJ2-2 TRBV9 CASSAGQGRSSNTGELFF TGTGCCAGCAGCGCGGGACAGGGGAGATCCTCGAACACCGGGGAGCTGTTTTTT
. . TRBJ2-1 TRBV9 CASSGGADAYNEQFF TGTGCCAGCAGCGGGGGAGCGGATGCCTACAATGAGCAGTTCTTC
. TRBD1 TRBJ1-2 TRBV7-9 CASSTPRQGGRDGYTF TGTGCCAGCAGCACGCCCAGACAGGGTGGCAGGGATGGCTACACCTTC
few TRBD2 TRBJ2-1 TRBV20-1 CSASAGLSHNNEQFF TGCAGTGCTAGTGCGGGACTATCGCATAACAATGAGCAGTTCTTC
. TRBD1 TRBJ2-7 TRBV5-1 CASSINPGQGIYEQYF TGCGCCAGCAGCATTAATCCGGGACAGGGAATCTACGAGCAGTACTTC
many . TRBJ2-7 TRBV6-6 CASSYQGWDEQYF TGTGCCAGCAGTTACCAAGGGTGGGACGAGCAGTACTTC
. . TRBJ2-7 TRBV20-1 CSAPGWGKVEQYF TGCAGTGCCCCGGGGTGGGGAAAGGTGGAGCAGTACTTC
. . TRBJ2-7 TRBV5-6 CASTYRREQYF TGTGCCAGCACCTATCGGAGGGAGCAGTACTTC
. . TRBJ2-5 TRBV20-1 CSARTIQETQYF TGCAGTGCTAGGACTATACAAGAGACCCAGTACTTC
few . TRBJ1-4 TRBV4-2 CASSQEDEKLFF TGTGCCAGCAGCCAAGAGGATGAAAAACTGTTTTTT
. . TRBJ1-2 TRBV7-9 CASSLESGGYTF TGTGCCAGCAGCTTAGAATCGGGTGGCTACACCTTC
. . TRBJ2-5 TRBV12-3/TRBV12-4 CASTSPTGGTGRPQETQYF TGTGCCAGCACCAGTCCAACGGGGGGGACAGGGAGACCCCAAGAGACCCAGTACTTC
many . TRBJ1-5 TRBV12-3/TRBV12-4 CASSLGQINQPQHF TGTGCCAGCAGTTTAGGTCAAATCAATCAGCCCCAGCATTTT
many TRBD1 TRBJ1-1 TRBV6-2/TRBV6-3 CASSDPGQGYTEAFF TGTGCCAGCAGTGATCCGGGACAGGGTTACACTGAAGCTTTCTTT
many TRBD1 TRBJ2-7 TRBV6-1 CASSVPPGQGGYEQYF TGTGCCAGCAGTGTTCCCCCGGGACAGGGGGGGTACGAGCAGTACTTC
many TRBD2 TRBJ2-3 TRBV28 CASSFQRGASTDTQYF TGTGCCAGCAGCTTCCAGCGGGGTGCTAGCACAGATACGCAGTATTTT